Each of the 25 T cell receptor beta chains below was sequenced from the same sample in a study of T-cell memory formation after mild COVID-19. TCRdb reprocessed the 5' RACE reads via MiXCR and lists one record per CDR3 protein. This table has just over 300,000 distinct CDR3 sequences, around 19% appearing once. The specimen was PBMCs or a T cell subset sorted from them (not recorded which). The receptors stem from a man aged 18-30 years who had mild COVID-19 (a few samples of this study predate the infection). Cell type and time point are not known.

This chain uses TRBV7-2 with TRBJ1-6; D call uncertain. Germline V gene lookup returns CDR1 SGHTA and CDR2 FQGNSA. Trimming removed 5 bases at V and 0 bases at J, with 11 bases between. The CDR3 contains 16 residues. In nucleotides, the CDR3 is TGTGCCAGCAGCCTAGGCGTGAGCTCCTATAATTCACCCCTCCACTTT. Its translation is CASSLGVSSYNSPLHF.

The V gene is TRBV20-1, the J gene TRBJ1-5; 11 bases line up with TRBD1. CDR3 length: 16 amino acids. The germline V gene encodes CDR1 DFQATT and CDR2 SNEGSKA (reference sequence). J was trimmed by 0 bases and V by 6 bases; bases with no gene match: 7. CDR3 DNA: TGCAGTGCACCGGACAGGGGGCCTTATAGCAATCAGCCCCAGCATTTT. This translates into CSAPDRGPYSNQPQHF.

The J gene is TRBJ2-3, the V gene TRBV9; D ambiguous. Deletions cut 3 bases from V and 8 bases from J, with 7 bases between. Germline V gene data show CDR1 as SGDLS and CDR2 as YYNGEE. There are 11 residues in the CDR3. The CDR3 DNA reads TGTGCCAGCAGCGGCGATGGTACGCAGTATTTT. Amino acids: CASSGDGTQYF.

The V call is TRBV5-1, the J call TRBJ2-5, with TRBD1 identical over 9 bases. V trimming: 7 bases; J trimming: 5 bases; junction bases outside the gene matches: 15. In germline, CDR1 is SGHRS, CDR2 YFSETQ. This CDR3 is built from 16 residues. The CDR3 nucleotides read TGCGCCAGCCGAAGGGGGGACAGGGAGACATGGGAGACCCAGTACTTC. Its protein product is CASRRGDRETWETQYF.

The chain recombines TRBV5-5 with TRBJ1-1, with 8 bases lining up with TRBD1. The trim removed 4 bases at V and 1 base at J, leaving 12 bases unmatched. There are 17 residues in the CDR3. CDR1 is SGHKS, CDR2 YYEKEE, per germline (reference sequence). CDR3 sequence reads: CASSPGGRGHQNTEAFF. The CDR3 coding sequence is TGTGCCAGCAGCCCCGGAGGCAGGGGGCACCAGAACACTGAAGCTTTCTTT.

There are a few counts of this clonotype. The chain carries TRBV5-4 and TRBJ2-7, with 8 nucleotides matching TRBD1. Germline CDR1 is SGHNT and CDR2 is YYREEE (reference sequence). V dropped 4 bases and J dropped 6; count of bases not matched to a gene: 3. The CDR3 runs to 12 residues. The CDR3 protein is CASSIQGGEQYV. CDR3 nucleotides: TGTGCCAGCAGCATACAGGGGGGCGAGCAGTACGTC.

This clonotype was counted between two and nine times. The chain has TRBV7-2 and TRBJ2-3; D is perhaps TRBD2 (6 bases). Trimming cost V 6 bases and J 4 bases, with 11 bases left between them. The germline V gene has CDR1 SGHTA and CDR2 FQGNSA. This CDR3 comprises 13 residues. CDR3 bases: TGTGCCAGCAGGTTCGGAGGGGCAGATACGCAGTATTTT. This codes for CASRFGGADTQYF.

J is TRBJ2-7 and V is TRBV10-3; TRBD2 is a possible D gene (5 bases). CDR1 and CDR2 from the germline V gene are ENHRY and SYGVKD. Trimming stripped 0 bases from V and 5 bases from J, with 17 bases between. This CDR3 contains 16 residues. The CDR3 loop reads CAISESTVREWDEQYF. The CDR3 DNA is TGTGCCATCAGTGAGTCGACGGTGAGGGAGTGGGACGAGCAGTACTTC.

The gene calls are TRBV6-2 or TRBV6-3 and TRBJ2-1; D assignment may be TRBD1 or TRBD2 (6 bases each). Germline V lookup: CDR1 MNHEY, CDR2 SVGEGT. The CDR3 extends over 12 amino acids. V was pared by 6 bases and J by 8 bases, with 11 bases between. The CDR3 spells CASRIGGYEQFF. The CDR3 DNA follows: TGTGCCAGCAGGATCGGGGGCTATGAGCAGTTCTTC.

The chain joins TRBV6-5 to TRBJ1-2; possibly TRBD1 for D (5 bases). The germline V gene has CDR1 MNHEY and CDR2 SVGAGI. The ends were cut back, 2 bases at V and 0 bases at J, with 10 bases in the middle. This CDR3 is 15 amino acids long. The DNA for the CDR3 is TGTGCCAGCAGTTACGGGGCAGCAGCTAACTATGGCTACACCTTC. The encoded protein is CASSYGAAANYGYTF.

The genes are TRBV20-1 and TRBJ1-2, with 9 nucleotides matching TRBD1. The CDR3 covers 12 residues. With 4 bases clipped from V and 8 bases from J, the junction kept 5 bases outside the gene matches. Per the germline V gene, CDR1 is DFQATT and CDR2 is SNEGSKA (reference sequence). Written as DNA, the CDR3 is TGCAGTGCTACCCGACAGGGGGTAGGCTACACCTTC. Encoded protein: CSATRQGVGYTF.

This clonotype was counted a few times. This chain joins TRBV6-5 and TRBJ2-7, with TRBD1 identical over 9 bases. Germline V gene lookup returns CDR1 MNHEY and CDR2 SVGAGI. The CDR3 is made up of 13 amino acids. The V and J ends lost 10 bases and 4 bases, in that order; junction bases with no gene match: 8. CDR3 residues: CATYGQGLYEQYF. The CDR3 coding sequence is TGTGCCACCTATGGACAGGGGTTATACGAGCAGTACTTC.

The rearrangement uses TRBV4-2 and TRBJ1-2, with TRBD1 identical over 8 bases. With 1 base clipped from V and 5 bases from J, the junction kept 6 bases outside the gene matches. The CDR3 extends over 15 amino acids. Germline CDR1 is LGHNA and CDR2 is YNFKEQ. The CDR3 DNA follows: TGTGCCAGCAGCCAAGGAGCCAGGGGGCAGTATGGCTACACCTTC. Its translation: CASSQGARGQYGYTF.

This chain links TRBV6-1 with TRBJ2-7; maybe TRBD1 (6 bases). Germline CDR1 and CDR2: MNHNS and SASEGT. V was pared by 5 bases and J by 10 bases, with 21 bases between. This CDR3 is 14 amino acids long. This CDR3 is CASSRSGTLIPQYV. In nucleotides, the CDR3 is TGTGCCAGCAGTAGATCCGGGACATTGATTCCCCAGTACGTC.

The J gene is TRBJ2-7, the V gene TRBV6-1, with D possibly being TRBD1 (5 bases). The germline gives CDR1 MNHNS, CDR2 SASEGT. This CDR3 is 13 amino acids long. Trimming took 6 bases from V and 6 from J, leaving 15 bases between them. The CDR3 sequence: CASRGVGRSEQYF. The CDR3 nucleotides are TGTGCCAGCAGAGGGGTTGGACGGTCCGAGCAGTACTTC.

This clonotype was recorded a few times. CDR3 protein: CASSSGTGIGEQFF. The CDR3 DNA follows: TGTGCCAGCAGCTCCGGGACAGGAATCGGTGAGCAGTTCTTC. The chain couples TRBV7-2 to TRBJ2-1; 8 nucleotides line up with TRBD1. There are 14 residues in the CDR3. The V and J ends lost 4 bases and 9 bases, in that order; junction bases with no gene match: 8. Per the germline V gene, CDR1 is SGHTA and CDR2 is FQGNSA.

This clonotype was detected ten times or more. This chain connects TRBV12-3 or TRBV12-4 to TRBJ1-1; D may be TRBD1 (5 bases). This CDR3 region has 13 residues. Trimming stripped 2 bases from V and 1 base from J, with 5 bases between. The CDR3 region is CASSLRGNTEAFF. Written as DNA, the CDR3 is TGTGCCAGCAGTTTAAGGGGGAACACTGAAGCTTTCTTT.

This clonotype was recorded a few times. CDR3 nucleotides: TGCGCCAGCAGTCTCGGGACCGAGGGAGATACGCAGTATTTT. Translated: CASSLGTEGDTQYF. The chain carries TRBV5-1 and TRBJ2-3, with D perhaps TRBD1 or TRBD2 (5 bases each). V lost 5 bases, J lost 5 bases, and 15 bases lay in between. This CDR3 is built from 14 residues. CDR1 and CDR2 from the germline V gene are SGHRS and YFSETQ.

V and J are TRBV4-1 and TRBJ1-1; D unresolved. The V end was cut by 0 bases, the J end by 3 bases, with 14 bases between. Per the germline V gene, CDR1 is MGHRA and CDR2 is YSYEKL. This CDR3 has 16 residues. DNA of the CDR3: TGCGCCAGCAGCCAAGATGCCCGGACGTTGGACACTGAAGCTTTCTTT. Its protein is CASSQDARTLDTEAFF.

This clonotype was observed a handful of times. The V call is TRBV20-1, the J call TRBJ2-7; D perhaps matches TRBD1 (5 bases). The CDR3 length is 11 residues. CDR1 is DFQATT, CDR2 SNEGSKA, per germline (reference sequence). V was pared by 7 bases and J by 1 base, with 8 bases between. The CDR3 DNA reads as TGCAGTGGGCAGGGTTCCTACGAGCAGTACTTC. Translation gives CSGQGSYEQYF.

A few counts support this clonotype. The chain couples TRBV7-2 to TRBJ2-4, with D uncertain. The CDR3 spans 12 residues. Trimming removed 8 bases at V and 6 bases at J, with 11 bases between. The germline gives CDR1 SGHTA, CDR2 FQGNSA. CDR3: CASGHAGNIQYF. CDR3 DNA sequence: TGTGCCAGCGGGCATGCTGGAAACATTCAGTACTTC.

A note on this clonotype: It may be a read error: a sequence one base away is much more abundant. CDR3 residues: CASSPLGYEQYF. The CDR3 bases are TGTGCCAGCAGCCCCCTGGGCTACGAGCAGTACTTC. The V call is TRBV6-6, the J call TRBJ2-7, with unresolved D. The CDR3 is made up of 12 amino acids. V lost 6 bases, J lost 3 bases, and 9 bases lay in between. The germline CDR1 and CDR2 sequences are MNHNY and SVGAGI (reference sequence).

V is TRBV7-9 and J is TRBJ2-7; D might be TRBD1 (6 bases). V gave up 4 bases and J gave up 3 bases, with 10 bases separating them. Germline assignment: CDR1 SEHNR and CDR2 FQNEAQ (reference sequence). This CDR3 is 13 amino acids long. The CDR3 reads CASSSQGNYEQYV. Here the CDR3 DNA reads TGTGCCAGCAGCTCGCAGGGGAACTACGAGCAGTACGTC.

The V and J genes are TRBV9 and TRBJ2-1, with 9 positions matching TRBD2. Germline V gene sequence: CDR1 SGDLS, CDR2 YYNGEE. The CDR3 totals 15 residues. V lost 0 bases to trimming and J lost 8 bases; unmatched junction nucleotides: 6. The CDR3 DNA is TGTGCCAGCAGCGTAGCCCAGCGGGGGGTATATGAGCAGTTCTTC. It is translated as CASSVAQRGVYEQFF.

The chain combines TRBV28 with TRBJ2-7; the match to TRBD2 covers 8 bases. CDR3 length: 14 amino acids. Germline V gene data show CDR1 as MDHEN and CDR2 as SYDVKM. Unmatched junction bases numbered 5, after V lost 7 bases and J lost 0 bases. Here the CDR3 reads CASTPGGGSYEQYV. The CDR3 DNA reads as TGTGCCAGCACCCCCGGGGGGGGCTCCTACGAGCAGTACGTC.